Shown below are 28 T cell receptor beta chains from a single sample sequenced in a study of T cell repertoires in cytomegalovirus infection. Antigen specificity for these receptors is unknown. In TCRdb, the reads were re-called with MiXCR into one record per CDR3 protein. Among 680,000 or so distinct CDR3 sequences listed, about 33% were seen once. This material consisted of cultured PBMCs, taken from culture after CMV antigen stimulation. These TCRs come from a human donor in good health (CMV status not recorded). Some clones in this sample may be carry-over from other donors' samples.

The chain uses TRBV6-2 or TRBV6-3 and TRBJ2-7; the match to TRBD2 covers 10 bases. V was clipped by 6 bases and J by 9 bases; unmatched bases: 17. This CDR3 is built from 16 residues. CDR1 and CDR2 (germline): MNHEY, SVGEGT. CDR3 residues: CASRNRLAGEQASQYF. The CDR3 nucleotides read TGTGCCAGCAGAAACCGACTAGCGGGCGAGCAGGCCTCGCAGTACTTC.

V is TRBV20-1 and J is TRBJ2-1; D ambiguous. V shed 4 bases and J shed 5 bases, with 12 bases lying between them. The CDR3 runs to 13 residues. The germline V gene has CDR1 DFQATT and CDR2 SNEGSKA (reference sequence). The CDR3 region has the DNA TGCAGTGCTAACCCTGACTCGAACAATGAGCAGTTCTTC. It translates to CSANPDSNNEQFF.

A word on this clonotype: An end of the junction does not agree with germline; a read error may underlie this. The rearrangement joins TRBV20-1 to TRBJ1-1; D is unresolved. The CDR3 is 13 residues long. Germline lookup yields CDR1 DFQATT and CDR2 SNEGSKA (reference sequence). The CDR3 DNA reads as TGCAGTGCCAGAGGTATCCGGTGGACTGAAGCTTTCTTT. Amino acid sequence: CSARGIRWTEAFF.

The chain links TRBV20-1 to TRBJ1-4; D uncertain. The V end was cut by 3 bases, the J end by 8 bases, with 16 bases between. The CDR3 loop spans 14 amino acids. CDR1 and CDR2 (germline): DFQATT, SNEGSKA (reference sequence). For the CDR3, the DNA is TGCAGTGCTAGCATGTTAGGAATGGAGGAAAAACTGTTTTTT. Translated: CSASMLGMEEKLFF.

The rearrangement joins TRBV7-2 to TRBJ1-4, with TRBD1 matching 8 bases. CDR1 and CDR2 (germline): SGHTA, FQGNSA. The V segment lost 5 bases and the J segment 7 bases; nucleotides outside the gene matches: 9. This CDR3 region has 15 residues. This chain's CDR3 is CASSIQGAFGEKLFF. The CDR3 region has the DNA TGTGCCAGCAGCATTCAGGGGGCGTTCGGTGAAAAACTGTTTTTT.

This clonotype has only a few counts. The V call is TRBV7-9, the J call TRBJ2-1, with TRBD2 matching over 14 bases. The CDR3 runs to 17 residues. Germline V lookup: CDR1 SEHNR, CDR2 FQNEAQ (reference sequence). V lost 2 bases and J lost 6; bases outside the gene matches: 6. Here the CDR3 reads CASSLKGGLAGVNEQFF. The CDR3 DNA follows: TGTGCCAGCAGCTTAAAGGGGGGACTAGCGGGAGTCAATGAGCAGTTCTTC.

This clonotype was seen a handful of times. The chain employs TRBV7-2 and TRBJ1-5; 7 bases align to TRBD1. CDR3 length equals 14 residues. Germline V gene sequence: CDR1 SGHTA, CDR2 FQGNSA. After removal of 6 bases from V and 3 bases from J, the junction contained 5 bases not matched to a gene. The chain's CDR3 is CASRPGGFNQPQHF. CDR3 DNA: TGTGCCAGCAGGCCAGGGGGTTTCAATCAGCCCCAGCATTTT.

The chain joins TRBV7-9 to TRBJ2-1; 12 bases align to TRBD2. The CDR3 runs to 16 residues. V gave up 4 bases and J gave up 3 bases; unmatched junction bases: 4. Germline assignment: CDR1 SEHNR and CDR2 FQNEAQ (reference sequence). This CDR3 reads CASSSTSGGHYNEQFF. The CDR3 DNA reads TGTGCCAGCAGCTCCACTAGCGGGGGGCACTACAATGAGCAGTTCTTC.

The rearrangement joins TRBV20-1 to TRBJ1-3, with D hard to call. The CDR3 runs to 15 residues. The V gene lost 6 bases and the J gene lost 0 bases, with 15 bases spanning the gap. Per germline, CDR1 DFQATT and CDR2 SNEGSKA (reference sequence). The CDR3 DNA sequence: TGCAGTGCCAGAAAGGGTTTCATCTCTGGAAACACCATATATTTT. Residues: CSARKGFISGNTIYF.

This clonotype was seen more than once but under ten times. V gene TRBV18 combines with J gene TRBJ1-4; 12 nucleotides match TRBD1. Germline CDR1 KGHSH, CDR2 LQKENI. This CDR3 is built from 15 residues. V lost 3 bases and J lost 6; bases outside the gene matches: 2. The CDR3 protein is CASSPGTGGDEKLFF. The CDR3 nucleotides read TGTGCCAGCTCACCTGGGACAGGGGGCGATGAAAAACTGTTTTTT.

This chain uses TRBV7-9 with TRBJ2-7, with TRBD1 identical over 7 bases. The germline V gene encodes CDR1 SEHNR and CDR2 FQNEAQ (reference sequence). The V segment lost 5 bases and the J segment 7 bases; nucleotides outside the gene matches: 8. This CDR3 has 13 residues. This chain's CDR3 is CASSENRGGEQYF. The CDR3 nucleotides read TGTGCCAGCAGCGAGAACAGGGGTGGAGAGCAGTACTTC.

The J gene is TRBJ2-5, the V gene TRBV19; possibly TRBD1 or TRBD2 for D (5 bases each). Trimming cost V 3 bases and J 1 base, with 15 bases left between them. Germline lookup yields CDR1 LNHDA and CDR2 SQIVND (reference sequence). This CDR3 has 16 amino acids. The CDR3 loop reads CASSILGTGTQETQYF. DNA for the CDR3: TGTGCCAGTAGTATTTTGGGCACGGGGACCCAAGAGACCCAGTACTTC.

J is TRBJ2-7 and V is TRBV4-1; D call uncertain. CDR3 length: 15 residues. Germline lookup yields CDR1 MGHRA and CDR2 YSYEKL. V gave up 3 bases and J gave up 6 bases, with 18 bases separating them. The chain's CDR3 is CASSQNPGPASEQYF. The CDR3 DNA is TGCGCCAGCAGCCAGAACCCCGGGCCAGCCTCCGAGCAGTACTTC.

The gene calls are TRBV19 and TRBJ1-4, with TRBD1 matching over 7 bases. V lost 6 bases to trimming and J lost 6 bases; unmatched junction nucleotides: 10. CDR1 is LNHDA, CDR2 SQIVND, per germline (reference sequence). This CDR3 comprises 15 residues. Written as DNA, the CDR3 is TGTGCCAGTAGGAACCGGGACAGTTCTTATGAAAAACTGTTTTTT. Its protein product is CASRNRDSSYEKLFF. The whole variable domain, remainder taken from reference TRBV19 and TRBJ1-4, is DGGITQSPKYLFRKEGQNVTLSCEQNLNHDAMYWYRQDPGQGLRLIYYSQIVNDFQKGDIAEGYSVSREKKESFPLTVTSAQKNPTAFYLCASRNRDSSYEKLFFGSGTQLSVL.

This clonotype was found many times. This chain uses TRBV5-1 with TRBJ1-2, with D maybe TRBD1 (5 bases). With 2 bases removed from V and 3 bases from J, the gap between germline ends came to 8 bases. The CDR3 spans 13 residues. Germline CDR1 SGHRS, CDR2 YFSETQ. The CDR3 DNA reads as TGCGCCAGCAGCTTTGGAGGGGACTATGGCTACACCTTC. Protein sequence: CASSFGGDYGYTF.

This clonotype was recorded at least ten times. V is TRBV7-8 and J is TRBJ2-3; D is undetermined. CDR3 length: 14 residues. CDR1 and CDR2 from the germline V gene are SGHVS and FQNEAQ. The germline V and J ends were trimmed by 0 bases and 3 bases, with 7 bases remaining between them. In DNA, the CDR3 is TGTGCCAGCAGCTTAGCTCTGGGAACAGATACGCAGTATTTT. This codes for CASSLALGTDTQYF.

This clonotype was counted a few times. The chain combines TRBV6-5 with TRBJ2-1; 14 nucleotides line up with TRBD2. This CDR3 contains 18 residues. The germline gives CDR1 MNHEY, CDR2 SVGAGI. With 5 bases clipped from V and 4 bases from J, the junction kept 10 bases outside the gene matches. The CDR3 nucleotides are TGTGCCAGCAGTCCCGGGACTAGCGGGGGCAACCCTTACAATGAGCAGTTCTTC. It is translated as CASSPGTSGGNPYNEQFF.

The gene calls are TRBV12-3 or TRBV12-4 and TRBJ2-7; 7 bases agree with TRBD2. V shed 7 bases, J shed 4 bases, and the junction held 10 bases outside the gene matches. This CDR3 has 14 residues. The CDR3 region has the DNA TGTGCCAGCAATTTGGGGACGGGAGGTTACGAGCAGTACTTC. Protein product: CASNLGTGGYEQYF.

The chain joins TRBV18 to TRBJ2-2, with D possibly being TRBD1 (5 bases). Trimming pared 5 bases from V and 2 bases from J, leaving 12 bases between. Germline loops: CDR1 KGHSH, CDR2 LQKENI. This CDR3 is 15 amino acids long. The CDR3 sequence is CASSTSQGNTGELFF. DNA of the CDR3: TGTGCCAGCTCAACGTCGCAGGGAAACACCGGGGAGCTGTTTTTT.

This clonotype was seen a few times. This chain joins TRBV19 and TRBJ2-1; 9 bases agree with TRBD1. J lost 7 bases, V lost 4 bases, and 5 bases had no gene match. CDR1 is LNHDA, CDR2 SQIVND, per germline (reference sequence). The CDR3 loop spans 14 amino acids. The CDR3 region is CASSSGTGSNEQFF. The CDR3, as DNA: TGTGCCAGTAGTAGTGGGACAGGGAGTAATGAGCAGTTCTTC. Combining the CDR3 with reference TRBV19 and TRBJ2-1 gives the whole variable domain DGGITQSPKYLFRKEGQNVTLSCEQNLNHDAMYWYRQDPGQGLRLIYYSQIVNDFQKGDIAEGYSVSREKKESFPLTVTSAQKNPTAFYLCASSSGTGSNEQFFGPGTRLTVL.

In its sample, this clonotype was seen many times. The CDR3 DNA sequence: TGTGCCAGCAGCCCTACGCTACTAGGAGATACGCAGTATTTT. This sequence encodes CASSPTLLGDTQYF. The chain couples TRBV7-2 to TRBJ2-3, with D possibly matching TRBD2 (5 bases). Germline CDR1 SGHTA, CDR2 FQGNSA. CDR3 length: 14 amino acids. Trimming removed 5 bases from V and 5 bases from J, with 14 bases in between.

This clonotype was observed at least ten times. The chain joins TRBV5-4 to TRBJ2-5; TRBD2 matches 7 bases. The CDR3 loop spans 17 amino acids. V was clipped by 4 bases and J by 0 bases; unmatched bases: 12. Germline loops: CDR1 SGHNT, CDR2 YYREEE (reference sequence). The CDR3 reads CASSARTSRLYQETQYF. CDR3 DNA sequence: TGTGCCAGCAGCGCCCGGACTAGTCGCTTGTACCAAGAGACCCAGTACTTC. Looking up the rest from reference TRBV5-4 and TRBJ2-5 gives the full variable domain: ETGVTQSPTHLIKTRGQQVTLRCSSQSGHNTVSWYQQALGQGPQFIFQYYREEENGRGNFPPRFSGLQFPNYSSELNVNALELDDSALYLCASSARTSRLYQETQYFGPGTRLLVL.

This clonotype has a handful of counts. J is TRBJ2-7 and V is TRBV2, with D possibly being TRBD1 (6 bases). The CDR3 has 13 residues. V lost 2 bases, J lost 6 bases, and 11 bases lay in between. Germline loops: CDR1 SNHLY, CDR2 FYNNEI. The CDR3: CASSESGRGEQYF. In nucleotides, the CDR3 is TGTGCCAGCAGTGAAAGCGGCAGGGGCGAGCAGTACTTC.

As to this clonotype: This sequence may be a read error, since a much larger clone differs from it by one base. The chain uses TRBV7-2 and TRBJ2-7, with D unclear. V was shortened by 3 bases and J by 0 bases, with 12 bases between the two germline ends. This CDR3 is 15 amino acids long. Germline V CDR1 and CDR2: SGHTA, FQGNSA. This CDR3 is CASSFQAINSYEQYF. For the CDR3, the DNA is TGTGCCAGCAGCTTCCAGGCTATAAACTCCTACGAGCAGTACTTC.

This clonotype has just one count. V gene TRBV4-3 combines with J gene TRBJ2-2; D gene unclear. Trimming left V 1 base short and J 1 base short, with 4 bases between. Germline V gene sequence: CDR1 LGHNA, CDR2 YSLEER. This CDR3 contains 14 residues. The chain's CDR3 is CASSQARNTGELFF. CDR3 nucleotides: TGCGCCAGCAGCCAAGCCCGGAACACCGGGGAGCTGTTTTTT.

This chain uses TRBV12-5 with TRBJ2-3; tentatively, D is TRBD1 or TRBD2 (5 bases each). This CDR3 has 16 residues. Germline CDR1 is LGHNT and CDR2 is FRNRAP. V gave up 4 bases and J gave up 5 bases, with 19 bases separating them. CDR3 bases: TGTGCTAGTGGTTCGAGCAGGCTGGATGGGGGAGATACGCAGTATTTT. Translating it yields CASGSSRLDGGDTQYF.

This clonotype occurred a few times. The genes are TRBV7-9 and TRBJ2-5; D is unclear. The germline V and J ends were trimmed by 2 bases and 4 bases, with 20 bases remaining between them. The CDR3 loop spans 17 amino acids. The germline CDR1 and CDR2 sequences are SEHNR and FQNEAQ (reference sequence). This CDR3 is CASSLPVGRATRETQYF. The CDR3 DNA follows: TGTGCCAGCAGCTTACCGGTGGGTCGCGCCACGCGAGAGACCCAGTACTTC.

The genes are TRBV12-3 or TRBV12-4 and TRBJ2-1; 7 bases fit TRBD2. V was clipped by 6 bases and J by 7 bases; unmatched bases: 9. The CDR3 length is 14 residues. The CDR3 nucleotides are TGTGCCAGCAGAACGGGAGGCCGGGGGAATGAGCAGTTCTTC. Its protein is CASRTGGRGNEQFF.